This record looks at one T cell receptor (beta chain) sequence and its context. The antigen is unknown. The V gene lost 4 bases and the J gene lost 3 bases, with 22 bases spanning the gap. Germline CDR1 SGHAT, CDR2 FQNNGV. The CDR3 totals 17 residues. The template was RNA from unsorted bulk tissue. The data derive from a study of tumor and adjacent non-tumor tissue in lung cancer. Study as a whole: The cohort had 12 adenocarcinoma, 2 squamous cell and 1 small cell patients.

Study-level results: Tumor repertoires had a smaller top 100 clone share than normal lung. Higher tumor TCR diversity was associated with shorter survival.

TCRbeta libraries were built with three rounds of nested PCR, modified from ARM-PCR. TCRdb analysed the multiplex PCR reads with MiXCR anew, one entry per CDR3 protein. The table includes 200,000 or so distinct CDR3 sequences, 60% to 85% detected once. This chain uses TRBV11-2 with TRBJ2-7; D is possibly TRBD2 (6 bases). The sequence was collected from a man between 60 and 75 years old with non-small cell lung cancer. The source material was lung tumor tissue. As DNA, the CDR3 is TGTGCCAGCAGCTCCATGAGACTGGCGGGGTGGGGCTACGAGCAGTACTTC. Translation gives CASSSMRLAGWGYEQYF.